This TCR beta chain stems from a study of spatial heterogeneity in lung cancer (dated by TCRdb to the late 2010s). Turning to the overall study: The donors were some 72 patients from the lung TRACERx cohort who had early-stage, untreated non-small cell lung cancer. Follow-up PBMC samples were sequenced whenever the samples were available, and the median time to follow-up was about 25 months after resection. Beta-chain transcripts were consistently detected in greater numbers than alpha-chain transcripts, which likely reflected higher beta-chain transcript abundance. In the raw uncorrected reads, each unique combination of TCR and UMI appeared more than ten times on average. In non-small cell lung cancer, the study made a quantitative comparison of TCR alpha and beta repertoires among multiple tumor regions, matched nontumor lung and blood. The study linked features of the TCR repertoire to counts of nonsynonymous mutations, which were determined by whole-exome sequencing of tumor tissue. At surgery, both alpha and beta chains were TCR-sequenced in 220 tumor regions, approximately 64 matched nontumor lung samples and 56 PBMC samples. General findings and caveats noted by the study authors: Only 13 to 15 patients were included in the comparisons of baseline and follow-up blood repertoires. Confirming at a functional level the hypothesis that regional TCRs recognize regional mutations was considered to require additional single-cell paired TCR alpha and beta sequencing. Ubiquitous expanded tumor TCRs were found in blood more often at tumor resection than at routine follow-up.

CDR1 MNHEY and CDR2 SVGEGT are derived from the germline V gene. The CDR3 covers 13 residues, taking in both the cysteine and the phenylalanine. Of all the DNA, just the CDR3 is kept, 39 bases in frame from base 1. Trimming takes 0 bases from V and 3 bases from J, and the germline ends sit 3 bases apart. This clonotype was counted ten times or more. The antigen it binds to is not known. There are no base qualities to consult, and no much larger clone falls within one base. Preparation of the library involved 5' RACE. TCRdb shows the sequencer as NextSeq 500. The TCR library protocol attached a unique molecular identifier to each TCR cDNA molecule to allow correction of PCR and sequencing errors. From the authors' description of their analysis: Decombinator tools were used for TCR identification, UMI-based error correction and CDR3 extraction. Expanded TCRs were defined as those above a frequency of 2 per 1,000, corresponding to the top 1% of the tumor frequency distribution. Renyi diversity was calculated using the R vegan package after each repertoire was subsampled 100 times to 5,000 TCRs. CDR3 similarity networks were built from amino acid triplet string-kernel similarity, connecting CDR3s with pairwise similarity above 0.82. Through fastp at Q25 and MiXCR, TCRdb rebuilt clones from the public reads, retaining in-frame beta chains. When rows share a CDR3 protein, they turn into one entry using the most common DNA and genes. These V and J calls derive from TCRdb rather than the authors' analysis. The sample table records some 30,000 distinct CDR3 sequences; more than 4.5% of these occur just once. About 24% of the sample is held by the ten biggest clonotypes.

According to the study, the label for this sample's time point signals: blood at routine non-recurrence follow-up after resection. For TCR sequencing, whole RNA was extracted from tumor and nontumor lung tissue, or from cryopreserved PBMC samples, and no cell sorting was done. Only patients with enough RNA available from two or more tumor regions were chosen for TCR sequencing. This clonotype was sampled from a female donor with early-stage non-small cell lung cancer. The sequence is built from TRBV6-2 or TRBV6-3 and TRBJ1-5, with no confidently assigned D gene. The sequences come from PBMCs, collected at follow-up. The DNA is as follows: TGTGCCAGCAGTTACTCAACCAATCAGCCCCAGCATTTT. This gives the protein CASSYSTNQPQHF.